The entry that follows covers one T cell receptor beta chain sequence. Its antigen is as yet unknown. The naive CD8 subset, CD45RO-negative cells positively selected for CCR7, excluded terminally differentiated effector memory CD45RA+ cells. The data are from a study of shared clonotypes between healthy human individuals. Study-wide results and caveats: Only blood samples were collected, and tissue repertoires likely differ.

Sequencing used immunoSEQ multiplex PCR; TCRdb keeps in-frame clones, though not all of them. The profile shows about 2 million clones, approximately 94% of them singletons. CDR3 size: 16 residues. Between the trimmed V and J ends, which lost 5 bases and 0 bases, there was a span of 14 bases. The germline gives CDR1 SGHTA, CDR2 FQGNSA. The chain combines TRBV7-2 with TRBJ2-4, with D possibly matching TRBD1 (6 bases). The TCR was taken from a man aged 18 to 29 in good health. The source material was naive CD8+ T cells sorted from blood. The CDR3 protein is CASSPLDSLAKNIQYF. The CDR3 DNA reads TGTGCCAGCAGCCCCCTGGACAGTTTAGCCAAAAACATTCAGTACTTC.